The 9 T cell receptor beta chains below come from one sample, sequenced in a study of OX40 agonist ivuxolimab in advanced cancers. Clones were sequenced by immunoSEQ multiplex PCR, and TCRdb holds only the in-frame ones, with some missing. This table holds some 80,000 clones, roughly 84% found once. The specimen was CD4+ or CD8+ T cells sorted from blood, collected in a trial of the OX40 agonist ivuxolimab. The receptors originated from an adult with an advanced solid tumor such as melanoma, head and neck, liver or kidney cancer.

The CDR3 bases are TGTGCCAGCTCACCAAGGGAGGCCCAAGCTGCTGGAAACACCATATATTTT. It encodes CASSPREAQAAGNTIYF. The chain is built from TRBV18 and TRBJ1-3; the D is unclear. The CDR3 length is 17 residues. Trimming took off 2 bases at V and 2 bases at J, with 16 bases between the two ends. CDR1 is KGHSH and CDR2 is LQKENI in the germline V gene.

This clone was found once. The chain carries TRBV30 and TRBJ1-3; D gene uncertain. Germline assignment: CDR1 GTSNPN and CDR2 SVGIG (reference sequence). This CDR3 has 14 residues. V gave up 3 bases and J gave up 4 bases, with 13 bases separating them. CDR3 in DNA: TGTGCCTGGAGGACCCTCCGGTGGGGAAACACCATATATTTT. Translated, it gives CAWRTLRWGNTIYF.

The genes are TRBV27 and TRBJ1-2, with 8 bases lining up with TRBD1. The CDR3 loop spans 13 amino acids. The junction had 8 bases not matched to a gene; V was cut back by 6 bases and J by 8 bases. The V gene's germline CDR1 is MNHEY and CDR2 SMNVEV (reference sequence). CDR3 coding DNA: TGTGCCAGCAGGAGGACAGGGTTCGAGGGCTACACCTTC. Protein: CASRRTGFEGYTF.

The rearrangement uses TRBV11-2 and TRBJ2-5; D not certain. In germline, CDR1 is SGHAT, CDR2 FQNNGV. The V and J ends lost 5 bases and 6 bases respectively, with 16 bases between them. This CDR3 spans 14 amino acids. The DNA of the CDR3 is TGTGCCAGCAGCCCTTCCTCAAGTTCGAAGACCCAGTACTTC. This gives the protein CASSPSSSSKTQYF.

V usage is TRBV7-2 and J usage is TRBJ2-1, with D tentatively TRBD1 (5 bases). Trimming pared 5 bases from V and 2 bases from J, leaving 10 bases between. CDR1 SGHTA and CDR2 FQGNSA come from the germline V gene. This CDR3 has 14 residues. The CDR3 spells CASSVQDAYNEQFF. Written as DNA, the CDR3 is TGTGCCAGCAGCGTACAGGACGCCTACAATGAGCAGTTCTTC.

This clone was counted between two and nine times. The chain carries TRBV15 and TRBJ2-7, with D tentatively TRBD2 (5 bases). V dropped 0 bases and J dropped 2 bases, with 17 bases sitting between them. The CDR3 covers 17 residues. Germline assignment: CDR1 LNHNV and CDR2 YYDKDF (reference sequence). The CDR3 sequence is CATSRDSSWQGTYEQYF. CDR3 nucleotide sequence: TGTGCCACCAGCAGAGATTCTAGCTGGCAAGGGACCTACGAGCAGTACTTC.

J is TRBJ1-1 and V is TRBV2, with TRBD1 matching over 10 bases. J gave up 4 bases and V 2 bases, and 10 bases lay outside the gene matches. There are 17 residues in the CDR3. Germline values: CDR1 SNHLY, CDR2 FYNNEI. CDR3 sequence reads: CASSETLSTGGFTEAFF. The CDR3 nucleotides are TGTGCCAGCAGTGAAACTCTCTCGACAGGGGGCTTCACTGAAGCTTTCTTT.

The CDR3 sequence is CASSYTGTGSTDTQYF. CDR3 DNA: TGTGCCAGCAGTTACACCGGGACAGGCAGCACAGATACGCAGTATTTT. V usage is TRBV6-5 and J usage is TRBJ2-3, with 8 bases fitting TRBD1. V trimming: 2 bases; J trimming: 0 bases; junction bases outside the gene matches: 4. The CDR3 is made up of 16 amino acids. Germline V gene lookup returns CDR1 MNHEY and CDR2 SVGAGI.

The gene calls are TRBV11-3 and TRBJ2-7; D possibly corresponds to TRBD1 (5 bases). The V end was cut by 7 bases, the J end by 3 bases, with 16 bases between. The CDR3 consists of 14 residues. The germline V gene encodes CDR1 SGHNT and CDR2 YENEEA. For the CDR3, the DNA is TGTGCCAGCAACGCCCAGGGTCTACACTACGAGCAGTACTTC. This codes for CASNAQGLHYEQYF.